These 24 T cell receptor beta chains were sequenced from one sample in a study of blood T cell repertoires in COVID-19. Profiled with immunoSEQ multiplex PCR; TCRdb holds only in-frame clones, not every one. The top ten clones hold approximately 6% of a sample with some 150,000 clones, more than 75% of them seen once. Sequenced: PBMCs or T cells enriched from blood (not recorded which). Receptors originate from a woman between 50 and 59 years old who had recovered from COVID-19.

This clone was counted ten times or more. This chain connects TRBV19 to TRBJ2-7, with 9 positions matching TRBD1. CDR3 length equals 14 residues. Germline V gene sequence: CDR1 LNHDA, CDR2 SQIVND (reference sequence). V lost 9 bases, J lost 2 bases, and 8 bases stayed unmatched. CDR3 sequence: CASKFGTGPYEQYF. The CDR3 DNA sequence: TGTGCCAGCAAGTTCGGGACAGGGCCCTACGAGCAGTACTTC.

This clone has more than one count but fewer than ten. DNA of the CDR3: TGCGCCAGCAGCTCCTTAAACACCGGGGAGCTGTTTTTT. Translating it yields CASSSLNTGELFF. The gene calls are TRBV5-1 and TRBJ2-2; D not resolved. Trimming cost V 3 bases and J 2 bases, with 5 bases left between them. Germline CDR1 and CDR2: SGHRS and YFSETQ. The CDR3 contains 13 residues.

V is TRBV19 and J is TRBJ1-2; TRBD1 matches at 7 bases. Germline V gene lookup returns CDR1 LNHDA and CDR2 SQIVND (reference sequence). The CDR3 contains 18 residues. J was trimmed by 3 bases and V by 7 bases; bases with no gene match: 20. Written as DNA, the CDR3 is TGTGCCAGTACCACCTCAGGGGGAGCGATCTCTGCTGACTATGGCTACACCTTC. The encoded protein is CASTTSGGAISADYGYTF.

The genes are TRBV25-1 and TRBJ1-1; no clear D. The germline V gene encodes CDR1 MGHDK and CDR2 SYGVNS. Trimming took 3 bases from V and 0 from J, leaving 8 bases between them. The CDR3 totals 14 residues. CDR3 residues: CASSEAGMNTEAFF. The CDR3 DNA is TGTGCCAGCAGTGAGGCGGGAATGAACACTGAAGCTTTCTTT.

The chain has TRBV4-1 and TRBJ1-4; 7 bases match TRBD1. V gave up 2 bases and J gave up 0 bases; unmatched junction bases: 3. The CDR3 covers 16 residues. Germline values: CDR1 MGHRA, CDR2 YSYEKL. For the CDR3, the DNA is TGCGCCAGCAGCCAAACGACAGGGACAACTAATGAAAAACTGTTTTTT. Translation: CASSQTTGTTNEKLFF.

The V and J genes are TRBV19 and TRBJ2-1; possible D gene TRBD2, 5 bases. Trimming stripped 5 bases from V and 0 bases from J, with 14 bases between. The CDR3 length is 16 residues. Germline CDR1 is LNHDA and CDR2 is SQIVND (reference sequence). The CDR3 sequence: CASSSLVGSSYNEQFF. The CDR3 coding sequence is TGTGCCAGTAGTTCCCTAGTAGGGAGCTCCTACAATGAGCAGTTCTTC.

The chain is built from TRBV11-3 and TRBJ2-7, with 10 bases that match TRBD2. Trimming took 6 bases from V and 1 from J; bases not matched to a gene: 6. The CDR3 length is 15 residues. Germline V gene sequence: CDR1 SGHNT, CDR2 YENEEA. This CDR3 reads CASSFGLAESYEQYF. In DNA form, the CDR3 reads TGTGCCAGCAGTTTCGGACTAGCGGAATCCTACGAGCAGTACTTC.

The chain uses TRBV2 and TRBJ1-2; D ambiguous. Germline CDR1 reads SNHLY; CDR2 reads FYNNEI. Trimming left V 0 bases short and J 5 bases short, with 10 bases between. The CDR3 extends over 14 amino acids. DNA for the CDR3: TGTGCCAGCAGTGAAGCATCCCCCCAATATGGCTACACCTTC. This sequence encodes CASSEASPQYGYTF.

The rearrangement uses TRBV12-3 or TRBV12-4 and TRBJ1-4, with D uncertain. CDR3 size: 13 residues. V dropped 1 base and J dropped 6 bases, with 6 bases sitting between them. The CDR3 protein is CASSLVRDEKLFF. The CDR3, as DNA: TGTGCCAGCAGTTTAGTACGGGATGAAAAACTGTTTTTT.

V gene TRBV5-1 combines with J gene TRBJ2-5; no clear D. Germline V lookup: CDR1 SGHRS, CDR2 YFSETQ. This CDR3 contains 13 residues. V was pared by 7 bases and J by 1 base, with 11 bases between. CDR3 bases: TGCGCCAGCTTTCAGAGGCCCCAAGAGACCCAGTACTTC. It is translated as CASFQRPQETQYF.

The V call is TRBV30, the J call TRBJ1-5; D is unresolved. V was trimmed by 2 bases and J by 4 bases, leaving 18 bases between them. The germline V gene encodes CDR1 GTSNPN and CDR2 SVGIG (reference sequence). There are 16 residues in the CDR3. The CDR3 here is CAWSPYVSPLNQPQHF. The CDR3 nucleotides read TGTGCCTGGAGTCCCTACGTAAGCCCTTTGAATCAGCCCCAGCATTTT.

This clone was seen only once. The chain is built from TRBV28 and TRBJ1-1; the D gene is possibly TRBD1 (6 bases). This CDR3 spans 16 amino acids. Germline lookup yields CDR1 MDHEN and CDR2 SYDVKM. V lost 7 bases to trimming and J lost 2 bases, with 20 bases between them. DNA for the CDR3: TGTGCCAGCATCCCACCAACAGGGCCTACCAACACTGAAGCTTTCTTT. This encodes CASIPPTGPTNTEAFF. The whole variable domain, filled in from reference TRBV28 and TRBJ1-1, reads DVKVTQSSRYLVKRTGEKVFLECVQDMDHENMFWYRQDPGLGLRLIYFSYDVKMKEKGDIPEGYSVSREKKERFSLILESASTNQTSMYLCASIPPTGPTNTEAFFGQGTRLTVV.

The V and J genes are TRBV2 and TRBJ1-1; 7 bases map to TRBD1. V trimming: 0 bases; J trimming: 5 bases; junction bases outside the gene matches: 9. Germline V CDR1 and CDR2: SNHLY, FYNNEI. The CDR3 is 16 amino acids. Written as DNA, the CDR3 is TGTGCCAGCAGTGAAGCGCGACAGGGAGGAGGGACTGAAGCTTTCTTT. Translating it yields CASSEARQGGGTEAFF.

The J gene is TRBJ2-7, the V gene TRBV7-9; 7 bases match TRBD2. V was clipped by 5 bases and J by 6 bases; unmatched bases: 10. The germline CDR1 and CDR2 sequences are SEHNR and FQNEAQ (reference sequence). This CDR3 has 14 amino acids. The CDR3 loop reads CASSPTNGEGEQYV. The CDR3 nucleotides read TGTGCCAGCAGCCCTACTAACGGGGAGGGCGAGCAGTACGTC.

In nucleotides, the CDR3 is TGTGCCACCCGAACAGGGAGCTCCTACGAGCAGTACTTC. Translation: CATRTGSSYEQYF. V gene TRBV7-9 combines with J gene TRBJ2-7, with a tentative D call TRBD1 (6 bases). The CDR3 contains 13 residues. Germline CDR1 SEHNR, CDR2 FQNEAQ (reference sequence). The V end lost 10 bases, the J end lost 0 bases, and 13 bases lay between the germline ends.

This clone was detected only once. V and J are TRBV12-3 or TRBV12-4 and TRBJ2-7; tentatively, D is TRBD2 (6 bases). The V end lost 3 bases, the J end lost 2 bases, and 8 bases lay between the germline ends. The CDR3 is 13 amino acids. The CDR3 nucleotides are TGTGCCAGCAGTTTCTCGGGGGCCTACGAGCAGTACGTC. It yields the protein CASSFSGAYEQYV.

V is TRBV2 and J is TRBJ1-5, with 10 bases lining up with TRBD1. The trim removed 2 bases at V and 7 bases at J, leaving 5 bases unmatched. Germline V gene data show CDR1 as SNHLY and CDR2 as FYNNEI. There are 15 residues in the CDR3. The CDR3: CASSERGQGRQPQHF. The CDR3 DNA reads TGTGCCAGCAGTGAAAGGGGACAGGGGAGGCAGCCCCAGCATTTT.

The table lists this clone with a few counts. The rearrangement uses TRBV2 and TRBJ2-7; 8 bases line up with TRBD1. The V gene's germline CDR1 is SNHLY and CDR2 FYNNEI. V lost 6 bases, J lost 4 bases, and 11 bases stayed unmatched. The CDR3 length is 15 residues. The DNA for the CDR3 is TGTGCCAGCAGGGTGGACAGGGTTTATGGATACGAGCAGTACTTC. Residues: CASRVDRVYGYEQYF.

The rearrangement links TRBV7-9 to TRBJ1-1; a possible D gene is TRBD1 (5 bases). The CDR3 runs 16 residues. The germline V gene encodes CDR1 SEHNR and CDR2 FQNEAQ (reference sequence). Trimming stripped 5 bases from V and 0 bases from J, with 16 bases between. CDR3 coding DNA: TGTGCCAGCAGCCCCCGACAGACATCCCTGAACACTGAAGCTTTCTTT. Its translation is CASSPRQTSLNTEAFF.

The gene calls are TRBV20-1 and TRBJ2-2, with no clear D. The CDR3 extends over 16 amino acids. Germline V lookup: CDR1 DFQATT, CDR2 SNEGSKA (reference sequence). Between the trimmed V and J ends, which lost 3 bases and 0 bases, there was a span of 14 bases. CDR3: CSASNPPRANTGELFF. The CDR3 coding sequence is TGCAGTGCTAGTAACCCCCCTAGAGCGAACACCGGGGAGCTGTTTTTT.

This rearrangement joins TRBV30 to TRBJ1-4; D is perhaps TRBD1 (6 bases). CDR1 and CDR2 (germline): GTSNPN, SVGIG (reference sequence). The CDR3 covers 13 residues. V dropped 2 bases and J dropped 7 bases, with 11 bases sitting between them. CDR3 sequence reads: CAWSRGLGEKLFF. In DNA, the CDR3 is TGTGCCTGGAGTAGGGGGTTGGGTGAAAAACTGTTTTTT.

The chain joins TRBV20-1 to TRBJ2-3, with 9 positions matching TRBD2. The CDR3 extends over 15 amino acids. The ends lost 3 bases at V and 4 bases at J; junction bases unmatched: 8. Germline V gene sequence: CDR1 DFQATT, CDR2 SNEGSKA (reference sequence). For the CDR3, the DNA is TGCAGTGCTAGTCCCTTTAGCGGGAGCCCAGATACGCAGTATTTT. Its translation: CSASPFSGSPDTQYF.

This clone has at least ten counts. The V and J genes are TRBV9 and TRBJ2-3; possibly TRBD2 for D (6 bases). The CDR3 is 16 residues long. V was cut by 0 bases and J by 1 base, with 12 bases left in between. Germline V gene lookup returns CDR1 SGDLS and CDR2 YYNGEE. The CDR3 region is CASSVGAGGRTDTQYF. Here the CDR3 DNA reads TGTGCCAGCAGCGTAGGCGCCGGGGGACGCACAGATACGCAGTATTTT.

The rearrangement links TRBV7-2 to TRBJ1-2; D might be TRBD1 (5 bases). The germline V gene has CDR1 SGHTA and CDR2 FQGNSA. Trimming pared 2 bases from V and 1 base from J, leaving 17 bases between. The CDR3 runs to 17 residues. The CDR3: CASSLKEGARLNYGYTF. The CDR3 DNA follows: TGTGCCAGCAGCTTAAAGGAAGGGGCCAGACTTAACTATGGCTACACCTTC.